A single sample gave rise to the 3 T cell receptor beta chains below, sequenced in a study of T cell clonotyping in hematopoietic cell transplantation. Sequencing was performed with immunoSEQ multiplex PCR; in TCRdb, only in-frame clones are kept and a portion is missing. The sample has over 7,000 clones, roughly 79% seen once. The sequencing used peripheral blood mononuclear cells, collected 180 days after allogeneic stem cell transplant. These receptors came from a female patient aged 50-60 years who had an allogeneic stem cell transplant from an unrelated donor, so the T cells may come from the graft donor. Some clones in this sample may be carry-over from other donors' samples.

This chain connects TRBV7-9 to TRBJ1-1, with TRBD1 matching 7 bases. This CDR3 has 13 residues. Per germline, CDR1 SEHNR and CDR2 FQNEAQ (reference sequence). Trimming cost V 4 bases and J 2 bases; bases outside gene matches: 1. Here the CDR3 DNA reads TGTGCCAGCAGCTGGGACAGAAACACTGAAGCTTTCTTT. It specifies CASSWDRNTEAFF.

The table lists this clone with a count of one. This rearrangement joins TRBV4-2 to TRBJ2-7, with a weak D call TRBD2 (5 bases). Trimming shortened V by 3 bases and J by 0 bases, and 18 bases separated the two germline ends. The CDR3 has 17 residues. Looked up from germline, CDR1 is LGHNA and CDR2 is YNFKEQ. The CDR3 spells CASSQYAASPSSYEQYF. The CDR3 bases are TGTGCCAGCAGCCAGTATGCCGCTAGCCCCAGCTCCTACGAGCAGTACTTC.

The chain has TRBV28 and TRBJ1-1, with 10 bases identical to TRBD1. CDR1 MDHEN and CDR2 SYDVKM come from the germline V gene. Losses at the gene ends were 4 bases for V and 9 bases for J; bases not matched to a gene: 2. The CDR3 runs to 12 residues. DNA of the CDR3: TGTGCCAGCAGTTGGGGACAGGGGAAAGCTTTCTTT. It yields the protein CASSWGQGKAFF.